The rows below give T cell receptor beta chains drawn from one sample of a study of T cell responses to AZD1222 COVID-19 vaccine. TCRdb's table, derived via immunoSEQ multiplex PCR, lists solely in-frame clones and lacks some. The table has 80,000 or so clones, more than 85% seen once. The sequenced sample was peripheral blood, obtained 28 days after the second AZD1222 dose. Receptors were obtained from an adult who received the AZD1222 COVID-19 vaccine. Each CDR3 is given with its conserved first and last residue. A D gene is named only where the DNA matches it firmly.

cdr3_aa: CASSLGPSVYEQYF
cdr3_nt: TGTGCCAGCAGCTTAGGCCCTAGCGTCTACGAGCAGTACTTC
v_call: TRBV13
d_call: -
j_call: TRBJ2-7

cdr3_aa: CASSRNLAGGETQYF
cdr3_nt: TGCGCCAGCAGCCGGAACCTAGCGGGAGGGGAGACCCAGTACTTC
v_call: TRBV4-3
d_call: TRBD2
j_call: TRBJ2-5

cdr3_aa: CASSLSYGVPNEKLFF
cdr3_nt: TGTGCCAGCAGCTTATCGTACGGGGTCCCAAATGAAAAACTGTTTTTT
v_call: TRBV7-7
d_call: -
j_call: TRBJ1-4

cdr3_aa: CASSHGLAGGNEQFF
cdr3_nt: TGTGCCAGCAGCCACGGACTAGCGGGGGGCAATGAGCAGTTCTTC
v_call: TRBV7-3
d_call: TRBD2
j_call: TRBJ2-1

cdr3_aa: CASSTGRGSDEQYF
cdr3_nt: TGTGCCAGCTCCACAGGACGGGGGAGCGACGAGCAGTACTTC
v_call: TRBV11-3
d_call: -
j_call: TRBJ2-7

cdr3_aa: CASSRLAEPSYNEQFF
cdr3_nt: TGTGCCAGCAGTAGACTAGCGGAGCCCTCCTACAATGAGCAGTTCTTC
v_call: TRBV7-2
d_call: TRBD2
j_call: TRBJ2-1

cdr3_aa: CASIITGNSNQPQHF
cdr3_nt: TGTGCCAGCATCATTACGGGGAATAGCAATCAGCCCCAGCATTTT
v_call: TRBV27
d_call: -
j_call: TRBJ1-5

cdr3_aa: CASSLAGQGGEAFF
cdr3_nt: TGTGCCAGCAGCTTAGCGGGACAGGGGGGTGAAGCTTTCTTT
v_call: TRBV7-8
d_call: TRBD1
j_call: TRBJ1-1

cdr3_aa: CASSPQVGGLTEAFF
cdr3_nt: TGTGCCAGCAGCCCCCAGGTGGGAGGTCTCACTGAAGCTTTCTTT
v_call: TRBV11-2
d_call: -
j_call: TRBJ1-1

cdr3_aa: CASSLARGADTGELFF
cdr3_nt: TGCGCCAGCAGCTTGGCCCGCGGAGCGGACACCGGGGAGCTGTTTTTT
v_call: TRBV5-1
d_call: -
j_call: TRBJ2-2

cdr3_aa: CASSLRQLDERNIQYF
cdr3_nt: TGTGCCAGCAGCTTAAGGCAGCTAGATGAGAGGAACATTCAGTACTTC
v_call: TRBV7-3
d_call: -
j_call: TRBJ2-4

cdr3_aa: CASSILAGTDTQYF
cdr3_nt: TGTGCCAGTAGTATTCTAGCGGGCACAGATACGCAGTATTTT
v_call: TRBV19
d_call: TRBD2
j_call: TRBJ2-3

cdr3_aa: CASSYAGQGNEKLFF
cdr3_nt: TGTGCCAGCAGTTACGCGGGACAGGGAAATGAAAAACTGTTTTTT
v_call: TRBV6-5
d_call: TRBD1
j_call: TRBJ1-4

cdr3_aa: CASSPRQGWETQYF
cdr3_nt: TGCGCCAGCAGCCCACGACAGGGGTGGGAGACCCAGTACTTC
v_call: TRBV5-1
d_call: TRBD1
j_call: TRBJ2-5

cdr3_aa: CASSPLSNYGYTF
cdr3_nt: TGTGCCAGCAGCCCACTTTCTAACTATGGCTACACCTTC
v_call: TRBV3-1/TRBV3-2
d_call: -
j_call: TRBJ1-2

cdr3_aa: CASSPWTSEYNEQFF
cdr3_nt: TGTGCCAGCTCACCCTGGACTAGCGAGTACAATGAGCAGTTCTTC
v_call: TRBV18
d_call: TRBD2
j_call: TRBJ2-1

cdr3_aa: CASSRISGRAPDTQYF
cdr3_nt: TGTGCCAGCAGCCGGATAAGCGGGAGGGCCCCAGATACGCAGTATTTT
v_call: TRBV3-1/TRBV3-2
d_call: TRBD2
j_call: TRBJ2-3